The clone carrying this T cell receptor (beta chain) was recorded at least ten times. Its antigen remains unidentified. This specimen comes from a study of molecular identifiers for immune sequencing clone quantification. Across the whole study: In replicates, RNA taken from roughly 18,000 or 92,000 naive CD8 cells was divided five ways, and four portions underwent sequencing. Findings and limits, study-wide: In cases of identical TCR molecules sharing a barcode, highly expanded clone sizes could be underestimated.

Source material for naive CD8 libraries was roughly 18,000 to 1,100,000 sorted cells, with 10%, 30% or 50% RNA. The CDR3 has 15 residues. CDR1 and CDR2 (germline): SGHTA, FQGNSA. Trimming pared 5 bases from V and 5 bases from J, leaving 18 bases between. The bulk TCR libraries were made with methods described before and with listed TCR primers. TCRdb re-called the PCR reads through MiXCR, storing one row per CDR3 protein. The sample has about 500,000 distinct CDR3 sequences, over 20% seen once. The sample comprised naive CD8+ T cells from blood, with Jurkat cell RNA spiked in. The sample's subset: FACS-sorted CD8+CD4-CCR7+CD45RA+ naive T cells. The chain couples TRBV7-2 to TRBJ1-1; D gene uncertain. The sequence came from a human donor in good health. Some libraries in this study had Jurkat cell RNA spiked in. The DNA of the CDR3 is TGTGCCAGCAGCCCCGAGTCCCCCGGCGGGACTGAAGCTTTCTTT. Its protein product is CASSPESPGGTEAFF.